The clone carrying this TCR beta chain was observed a single time. The sample comes from a study of shared T cell receptors in the human thymus. Deletions cut 5 bases from V and 9 bases from J, with 17 bases between. The germline CDR1 and CDR2 sequences are MNHEY and SVGAGI. The CDR3 runs 15 residues. The assay was immunoSEQ multiplex PCR, and TCRdb's table has in-frame clones only and misses some. Here the sample spans 600,000 to 900,000 clones, approximately 83% being singletons. These same records also appear under a second study, on human thymus T cells.

This TCR was sampled from a girl in the first two years of life with a congenital heart defect. The gene calls are TRBV6-5 and TRBJ1-6, with a tentative D call TRBD1 (6 bases). Sequencing used thymocytes. CDR3 sequence reads: CASSRGQLFGSPLHF. DNA for the CDR3: TGTGCCAGCAGTCGCGGACAGTTGTTCGGTTCACCCCTCCACTTT.